This passage covers 27 T cell receptor beta chains from one sample sequenced in a study of vaccination effects on CD4 cells after COVID-19. The table came from immunoSEQ multiplex PCR; TCRdb's copy has only in-frame clones and leaves some out. The sample yields fewer than 75,000 clones, 78% seen once. Antigen specificity for these receptors is unknown. Following a roughly 11-day culture, CD4+ T cells were purified. It was two doses of either the BNT162b2 or mRNA-1273 vaccine that participants received. The material sequenced was CD4+ T cells from PBMCs cultured without peptide, taken after COVID-19 vaccination. The receptors derive from a human donor who received a COVID-19 vaccine.

V is TRBV11-2 and J is TRBJ1-1; 7 nucleotides align to TRBD1. Germline assignment: CDR1 SGHAT and CDR2 FQNNGV. The CDR3 is made up of 15 amino acids. Trimming removed 2 bases from V and 0 bases from J; junction bases left unmatched: 3. The DNA of the CDR3 is TGTGCCAGCAGCTTACAGGGGGGGTTGAACACTGAAGCTTTCTTT. Translated: CASSLQGGLNTEAFF.

The V call is TRBV28, the J call TRBJ2-7; 10 positions agree with TRBD1. Germline trimming cut 1 base from V and 2 bases from J; bases unmatched to any gene: 2. The CDR3 extends over 15 amino acids. CDR1 is MDHEN and CDR2 is SYDVKM in the germline V gene. CDR3 residues: CASSLSGTGAYEQYF. As DNA, the CDR3 is TGTGCCAGCAGTTTATCTGGGACAGGGGCCTACGAGCAGTACTTC.

The chain joins TRBV2 to TRBJ2-7; 11 bases line up with TRBD2. Germline assignment: CDR1 SNHLY and CDR2 FYNNEI. Trimming took 3 bases from V and 3 from J; bases not matched to a gene: 7. CDR3 length: 16 residues. The CDR3 region is CASSDVVLAGGYEQYF. DNA for the CDR3: TGTGCCAGCAGTGATGTGGTCCTAGCGGGAGGCTACGAGCAGTACTTC.

V and J are TRBV6-1 and TRBJ2-7; D possibly corresponds to TRBD1 (5 bases). V was trimmed by 0 bases and J by 4 bases, leaving 13 bases between them. The CDR3 loop spans 15 amino acids. The germline V gene encodes CDR1 MNHNS and CDR2 SASEGT. CDR3 sequence (DNA): TGTGCCAGCAGTGAAGCGACAGTAAGCAGATACGAGCAGTACTTC. Translation: CASSEATVSRYEQYF.

This chain connects TRBV29-1 to TRBJ2-5; 9 nucleotides match TRBD1. CDR1 is SQVTM, CDR2 ANQGSEA, per germline. This CDR3 has 14 amino acids. The J segment lost 4 bases and the V segment lost 5 bases, leaving 8 bases of the junction unmatched. CDR3 amino acids: CSVPDRGEGETQYF. The DNA for the CDR3 is TGCAGCGTTCCGGACAGGGGAGAGGGAGAGACCCAGTACTTC.

The rearrangement uses TRBV5-4 and TRBJ2-3, with TRBD1 identical over 8 bases. V lost 3 bases and J lost 2; bases outside the gene matches: 5. The CDR3 covers 15 residues. Germline V gene sequence: CDR1 SGHNT, CDR2 YYREEE (reference sequence). CDR3 sequence (DNA): TGTGCCAGCAGCTCGGGACAGGTGATCACAGATACGCAGTATTTT. Protein product: CASSSGQVITDTQYF. Supplemented by reference TRBV5-4 and TRBJ2-3, the full variable domain reads ETGVTQSPTHLIKTRGQQVTLRCSSQSGHNTVSWYQQALGQGPQFIFQYYREEENGRGNFPPRFSGLQFPNYSSELNVNALELDDSALYLCASSSGQVITDTQYFGPGTRLTVL.

The chain combines TRBV6-5 with TRBJ2-5; TRBD2 might be the D (5 bases). The CDR3 loop spans 14 amino acids. The V gene lost 2 bases and the J gene lost 5 bases, with 12 bases spanning the gap. Germline V gene data show CDR1 as MNHEY and CDR2 as SVGAGI. The CDR3 loop is CASSYMRARETQYF. DNA for the CDR3: TGTGCCAGCAGTTACATGCGGGCTAGGGAGACCCAGTACTTC.

The chain has TRBV6-1 and TRBJ1-5; no clear D gene. Trimming took 2 bases from V and 7 from J, leaving 12 bases between them. The CDR3 totals 14 residues. Germline CDR1 MNHNS, CDR2 SASEGT. Written as DNA, the CDR3 is TGTGCCAGCAGTGAATCACACAGAGCCCAGCCCCAGCATTTT. This translates into CASSESHRAQPQHF.

This sequence joins TRBV20-1 and TRBJ2-7; perhaps TRBD1 as D (5 bases). Per the germline V gene, CDR1 is DFQATT and CDR2 is SNEGSKA (reference sequence). The V and J ends lost 3 bases and 5 bases respectively, with 23 bases between them. The CDR3 length is 16 residues. The CDR3 sequence is CSASAPGSTRTNEQYF. CDR3 DNA sequence: TGCAGTGCTAGTGCCCCGGGCAGTACAAGGACAAACGAGCAGTACTTC.

The chain combines TRBV18 with TRBJ1-6, with a tentative D call TRBD1 (6 bases). Trimming shortened V by 2 bases and J by 5 bases, and 16 bases separated the two germline ends. Germline-derived CDR1 and CDR2 are KGHSH and LQKENI. The CDR3 consists of 17 residues. The DNA for the CDR3 is TGTGCCAGCTCACCAACCGGGGGGGGCAATCATAATTCACCCCTCCACTTT. It translates to CASSPTGGGNHNSPLHF.

The V and J genes are TRBV5-5 and TRBJ2-5; D not certain. The CDR3 is 13 residues long. Germline V lookup: CDR1 SGHKS, CDR2 YYEKEE (reference sequence). V was pared by 6 bases and J by 1 base, with 10 bases between. The CDR3 DNA follows: TGTGCCAGCAACCACAAGCGCCAAGAGACCCAGTACTTC. It specifies CASNHKRQETQYF.

The chain joins TRBV15 to TRBJ2-1; weak D call: TRBD2 (6 bases). CDR1 is LNHNV and CDR2 is YYDKDF in the germline V gene (reference sequence). There are 22 residues in the CDR3. V was clipped by 0 bases and J by 8 bases, with 35 bases between them. The CDR3 loop reads CATSRELYRRGGLGSGIHEQFF. Written as DNA, the CDR3 is TGTGCCACCAGCAGAGAGCTATATCGGCGGGGTGGTCTGGGGTCTGGGATCCATGAGCAGTTCTTC.

This clone was detected a few times. V and J are TRBV19 and TRBJ1-4, with D unclear. V shed 10 bases and J shed 8 bases, with 23 bases lying between them. This CDR3 region has 15 residues. Germline loops: CDR1 LNHDA, CDR2 SQIVND (reference sequence). The CDR3 is CATKRTAEPGEKLFF. CDR3 nucleotides: TGTGCCACCAAAAGGACGGCCGAGCCGGGAGAAAAACTGTTTTTT.

The gene calls are TRBV18 and TRBJ2-5, with 10 positions matching TRBD1. V lost 6 bases to trimming and J lost 5 bases; unmatched junction nucleotides: 9. The V gene's germline CDR1 is KGHSH and CDR2 LQKENI. The CDR3 has 15 amino acids. The CDR3, as DNA: TGTGCCAGCTCCCAAAAGACAGGGGGCTTGGAGACCCAGTACTTC. Translating gives CASSQKTGGLETQYF.

CDR3 sequence (DNA): TGTGCCAGCAGCCCCGGGGGGCTAGCCCTCTCCTACGAGCAGTACTTC. Its translation is CASSPGGLALSYEQYF. The rearrangement joins TRBV7-2 to TRBJ2-7; D might be TRBD2 (7 bases). The CDR3 contains 16 residues. CDR1 is SGHTA and CDR2 is FQGNSA in the germline V gene. V dropped 5 bases and J dropped 0 bases, with 17 bases sitting between them.

This clone showed up just once. The V call is TRBV4-3, the J call TRBJ1-2, with a tentative D call TRBD1 (6 bases). The CDR3 is made up of 15 amino acids. Trimming cost V 0 bases and J 4 bases, with 12 bases left between them. The germline CDR1 and CDR2 sequences are LGHNA and YSLEER. CDR3 protein: CASSQDQIGGYGYTF. CDR3 nucleotide sequence: TGCGCCAGCAGCCAAGATCAGATAGGGGGCTATGGCTACACCTTC.

This chain joins TRBV7-2 and TRBJ2-7, with D perhaps matching TRBD2 (6 bases). Germline CDR1 reads SGHTA; CDR2 reads FQGNSA. V shed 1 base and J shed 6 bases, with 13 bases lying between them. CDR3 size: 14 residues. The CDR3 spells CASSLGILGGEQYF. The CDR3 DNA reads as TGTGCCAGCAGCTTAGGAATTCTCGGGGGCGAGCAGTACTTC. The full variable domain, with the rest looked up from reference TRBV7-2 and TRBJ2-7, is GAGVSQSPSNKVTEKGKDVELRCDPISGHTALYWYRQSLGQGLEFLIYFQGNSAPDKSGLPSDRFSAERTGGSVSTLTIQRTQQEDSAVYLCASSLGILGGEQYFGPGTRLTVT.

V and J are TRBV27 and TRBJ1-3; D is ambiguous. The CDR3 loop spans 14 amino acids. Germline V lookup: CDR1 MNHEY, CDR2 SMNVEV (reference sequence). Trimming stripped 5 bases from V and 0 bases from J, with 8 bases between. CDR3 loop: CASSQTSSGNTIYF. CDR3 in DNA: TGTGCCAGCAGTCAAACAAGCTCTGGAAACACCATATATTTT.

This clone was seen only a few times. The chain carries TRBV3-1 (or the pseudogene TRBV3-2) and TRBJ2-5; D is uncertain. Germline values: CDR1 LGHDT, CDR2 YNNKEL (reference sequence). This CDR3 is 15 amino acids long. Trimming stripped 1 base from V and 5 bases from J, with 14 bases between. CDR3 loop: CASSQVPRREETQYF. CDR3 DNA: TGTGCCAGCAGCCAAGTTCCTAGGAGAGAGGAGACCCAGTACTTC.

This chain joins TRBV5-1 and TRBJ2-2, with 7 bases aligning to TRBD2. This CDR3 comprises 15 residues. Trimming cost V 3 bases and J 0 bases; bases outside gene matches: 2. CDR1 is SGHRS, CDR2 YFSETQ, per germline. CDR3 region: CASSSGLANTGELFF. CDR3 bases: TGCGCCAGCAGCTCCGGACTAGCGAACACCGGGGAGCTGTTTTTT.

This clone was picked up a small number of times. The chain uses TRBV28 and TRBJ2-1, with D maybe TRBD2 (6 bases). CDR3 length equals 18 residues. Looked up from germline, CDR1 is MDHEN and CDR2 is SYDVKM. Trimming pared 6 bases from V and 0 bases from J, leaving 21 bases between. Here the CDR3 DNA reads TGTGCCAGCAGCGCTAGTCCGGGACTGGGGAGCTCCTACAATGAGCAGTTCTTC. This encodes CASSASPGLGSSYNEQFF.

In this sample, this clone turned up once. Relative to the germline gene, one junction end is altered; a read error may explain this. The chain links TRBV4-1 to TRBJ2-3; 8 nucleotides align to TRBD2. This CDR3 spans 14 amino acids. Germline V lookup: CDR1 MGHRA, CDR2 YSYEKL. As DNA, the CDR3 is TGCGCCAGCAGCCAAAGGACTAGCACCGATACGCAGTATTTT. Its translation: CASSQRTSTDTQYF.

The chain joins TRBV29-1 to TRBJ2-7; D might be TRBD1 (6 bases). The CDR3 length is 12 residues. Germline lookup yields CDR1 SQVTM and CDR2 ANQGSEA. Trimming cost V 5 bases and J 4 bases, with 12 bases left between them. This CDR3 is CSVSTGSYEQYF. CDR3 DNA sequence: TGCAGCGTTTCGACAGGTTCGTACGAGCAGTACTTC.

V gene TRBV9 combines with J gene TRBJ1-2, with D unresolved. V gave up 0 bases and J gave up 5 bases, with 14 bases separating them. Germline loops: CDR1 SGDLS, CDR2 YYNGEE. The CDR3 totals 15 residues. The CDR3 bases are TGTGCCAGCAGCGTAGAAGAGGGTGGAATATATGGCTACACCTTC. Translated: CASSVEEGGIYGYTF.

The rearrangement joins TRBV5-6 to TRBJ1-4; no clear D. CDR3 length: 16 amino acids. The germline V gene encodes CDR1 SGHDT and CDR2 YYEEEE. V lost 0 bases to trimming and J lost 0 bases, with 9 bases between them. CDR3 in DNA: TGTGCCAGCAGCTTGGTGACCGCAGCAACTAATGAAAAACTGTTTTTT. Translated: CASSLVTAATNEKLFF.

The CDR3 here is CAISEQIGQTEAFF. CDR3 sequence (DNA): TGTGCCATCAGTGAGCAAATAGGTCAAACTGAAGCTTTCTTT. This chain connects TRBV10-3 to TRBJ1-1, with D hard to call. There are 14 residues in the CDR3. Germline V lookup: CDR1 ENHRY, CDR2 SYGVKD. Trimming stripped 2 bases from V and 5 bases from J, with 12 bases between.

J is TRBJ1-5 and V is TRBV19, with D uncertain. Germline V CDR1 and CDR2: LNHDA, SQIVND (reference sequence). Trimming shortened V by 5 bases and J by 4 bases, and 6 bases separated the two germline ends. The CDR3 runs 12 residues. CDR3 in amino acids: CASSPRNQPQHF. The CDR3 DNA sequence: TGTGCCAGTAGTCCGAGAAATCAGCCCCAGCATTTT.